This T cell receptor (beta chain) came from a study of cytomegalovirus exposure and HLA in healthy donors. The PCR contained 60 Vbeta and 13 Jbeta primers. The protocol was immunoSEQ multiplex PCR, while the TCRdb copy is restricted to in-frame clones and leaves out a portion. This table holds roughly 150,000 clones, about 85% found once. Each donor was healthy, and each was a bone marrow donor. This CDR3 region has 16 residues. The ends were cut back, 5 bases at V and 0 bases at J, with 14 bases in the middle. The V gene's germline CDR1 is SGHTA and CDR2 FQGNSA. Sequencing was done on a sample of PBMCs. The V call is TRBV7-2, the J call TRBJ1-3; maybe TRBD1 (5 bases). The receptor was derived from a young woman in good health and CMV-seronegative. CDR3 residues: CASSPPRQSSGNTIYF. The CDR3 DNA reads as TGTGCCAGCAGCCCCCCGAGACAGAGCTCTGGAAACACCATATATTTT.